The 30 T cell receptor beta chains listed next were all sequenced from one sample in a study of blood T cell repertoires in COVID-19. The table came from immunoSEQ multiplex PCR; TCRdb's copy has only in-frame clones and leaves some out. The sample has under 100,000 clones, about 85% seen once. Sequencing was carried out using peripheral blood. All receptors come from an elderly woman with COVID-19, enrolled during active disease.

The rearrangement joins TRBV7-6 to TRBJ1-6, with a possible D match to TRBD1 (5 bases). Germline CDR1 reads SGHVS; CDR2 reads FNYEAQ. The CDR3 sequence is 14 residues long. The V end lost 5 bases, the J end lost 5 bases, and 10 bases lay between the germline ends. The CDR3 coding sequence is TGTGCCAGCAGCAAGACAGAGAATAATTCACCCCTCCACTTT. Its translation is CASSKTENNSPLHF. Supplemented by reference TRBV7-6 and TRBJ1-6, the full variable domain reads GAGVSQSPRYKVTKRGQDVALRCDPISGHVSLYWYRQALGQGPEFLTYFNYEAQQDKSGLPNDRFSAERPEGSISTLTIQRTEQRDSAMYRCASSKTENNSPLHFGNGTRLTVT.

The CDR3 DNA follows: TGTGCCAGCAGTTTATCCGAGTTCGAGGCCAAAAACATTCAGTACTTC. Translation gives CASSLSEFEAKNIQYF. The rearrangement uses TRBV28 and TRBJ2-4; no firm D call. V was trimmed by 1 base and J by 1 base, leaving 11 bases between them. Germline V gene data show CDR1 as MDHEN and CDR2 as SYDVKM. The CDR3 has 16 amino acids.

The J gene is TRBJ2-2, the V gene TRBV10-3; TRBD1 matches at 8 bases. Trimming cost V 5 bases and J 4 bases; bases outside gene matches: 6. This CDR3 comprises 15 residues. Germline CDR1 ENHRY, CDR2 SYGVKD. CDR3 bases: TGTGCCATCAGTTCCCGACAGGGGAGCACCGGGGAGCTGTTTTTT. Translating it yields CAISSRQGSTGELFF.

The V gene is TRBV28, the J gene TRBJ1-1; D call uncertain. Germline V CDR1 and CDR2: MDHEN, SYDVKM. The CDR3 runs to 15 residues. Deletions cut 3 bases from V and 4 bases from J, with 15 bases between. In DNA form, the CDR3 reads TGTGCCAGCAGTTTTGGAGGAACGGAGAGCACTGAAGCTTTCTTT. Protein sequence: CASSFGGTESTEAFF.

The chain recombines TRBV5-1 with TRBJ2-5; D may be TRBD2 (6 bases). CDR1 is SGHRS, CDR2 YFSETQ, per germline. Trimming shortened V by 0 bases and J by 2 bases, and 11 bases separated the two germline ends. There are 15 residues in the CDR3. CDR3 in DNA: TGCGCCAGCAGCTTGGTCTTAGCGGTTCAAGAGACCCAGTACTTC. Protein: CASSLVLAVQETQYF.

The V gene is TRBV30, the J gene TRBJ1-6, with D possibly being TRBD1 (6 bases). The V and J ends lost 0 bases and 10 bases respectively, with 16 bases between them. This CDR3 comprises 15 residues. CDR1 GTSNPN and CDR2 SVGIG come from the germline V gene (reference sequence). This CDR3 is CAWSVMAGVRSPLHF. The DNA of the CDR3 is TGTGCCTGGAGTGTAATGGCAGGGGTAAGATCACCCCTCCACTTT.

The rearrangement uses TRBV7-8 and TRBJ2-5; TRBD2 matches at 10 bases. This CDR3 is built from 17 residues. Germline V gene data show CDR1 as SGHVS and CDR2 as FQNEAQ. Trimming took 1 base from V and 4 from J; bases not matched to a gene: 9. Here the CDR3 reads CASSLVASGGPRETQYF. As DNA, the CDR3 is TGTGCCAGCAGCTTAGTGGCTAGCGGGGGTCCCCGAGAGACCCAGTACTTC.

J is TRBJ2-7 and V is TRBV30; 7 nucleotides match TRBD1. V trimming: 0 bases; J trimming: 1 base; junction bases outside the gene matches: 15. The CDR3 totals 18 residues. The germline V gene has CDR1 GTSNPN and CDR2 SVGIG (reference sequence). CDR3 sequence reads: CAWSVRWGTAADSYEQYF. DNA of the CDR3: TGTGCCTGGAGTGTACGTTGGGGGACAGCTGCAGATTCCTACGAGCAGTACTTC.

The chain has TRBV10-3 and TRBJ1-2; TRBD1 matches at 8 bases. Looked up from germline, CDR1 is ENHRY and CDR2 is SYGVKD. The V and J ends lost 9 bases and 3 bases, in that order; junction bases with no gene match: 9. The CDR3 consists of 14 residues. CDR3 region: CAITRGPLDYGYTF. CDR3 nucleotides: TGTGCCATAACCAGGGGGCCCTTGGACTATGGCTACACCTTC.

The chain carries TRBV11-3 and TRBJ2-1; 13 bases align to TRBD2. Germline lookup yields CDR1 SGHNT and CDR2 YENEEA. This CDR3 is built from 14 residues. V was clipped by 5 bases and J by 8 bases; unmatched bases: 3. CDR3 DNA sequence: TGTGCCAGCAGCCCAACTAGCGGGAGGGATGAGCAGTTCTTC. This sequence encodes CASSPTSGRDEQFF.

V and J are TRBV6-5 and TRBJ1-6, with 10 bases aligning to TRBD1. Germline V gene data show CDR1 as MNHEY and CDR2 as SVGAGI. The V gene end was trimmed by 5 bases and the J gene end by 11 bases; junction bases not matched to a gene: 9. This CDR3 has 15 amino acids. The CDR3 DNA sequence: TGTGCCAGCAGTCTAGGGACAGGGGAAGGGACACCCCTCCACTTT. This sequence encodes CASSLGTGEGTPLHF.

Note on this clone: The sample holds other DNA sequences that translate to the same CDR3. The CDR3 DNA reads as TGTGCCAGCAGCCAAGCCACAGATACGCAGTATTTT. It specifies CASSQATDTQYF. This chain connects TRBV7-3 to TRBJ2-3; D is unresolved. Germline V lookup: CDR1 SGHTA, CDR2 FQGTGA. V was cut by 5 bases and J by 2 bases, with 5 bases left in between. The CDR3 has 12 residues.

This chain connects TRBV18 to TRBJ2-1; tentative D call: TRBD1 (6 bases). CDR1 and CDR2 (germline): KGHSH, LQKENI. The length of the CDR3 is 12 residues. V lost 6 bases to trimming and J lost 10 bases, with 13 bases between them. The CDR3 is CASSSQGVEQFF. Here the CDR3 DNA reads TGTGCCAGCTCGTCACAGGGAGTCGAGCAGTTCTTC.

V usage is TRBV4-1 and J usage is TRBJ2-7; 10 bases are a match to TRBD2. The CDR3 loop spans 14 amino acids. Germline V gene sequence: CDR1 MGHRA, CDR2 YSYEKL. V lost 0 bases to trimming and J lost 9 bases; unmatched junction nucleotides: 5. CDR3 residues: CASSQDQASGRQYF. In DNA, the CDR3 is TGCGCCAGCAGCCAAGACCAGGCTAGCGGGAGGCAGTACTTC.

V usage is TRBV3-1 (or the pseudogene TRBV3-2) and J usage is TRBJ2-7; TRBD2 agrees at 8 bases. Germline CDR1 is LGHDT and CDR2 is YNNKEL (reference sequence). V was clipped by 6 bases and J by 2 bases; unmatched bases: 12. This CDR3 is built from 16 residues. DNA of the CDR3: TGTGCCAGCAGTCCACTGACGGGGGGGCCGACCTACGAGCAGTACTTC. Protein sequence: CASSPLTGGPTYEQYF.

V usage is TRBV19 and J usage is TRBJ2-2; 9 nucleotides align to TRBD2. The CDR3 is made up of 14 amino acids. The V gene's germline CDR1 is LNHDA and CDR2 SQIVND (reference sequence). J was trimmed by 6 bases and V by 6 bases; bases with no gene match: 5. CDR3 region: CASSPGLASGELFF. CDR3 nucleotides: TGTGCCAGTAGCCCGGGACTAGCATCCGGGGAGCTGTTTTTT.

In this sample, this clone turned up a few times. The J gene is TRBJ1-1, the V gene TRBV9; TRBD1 might be the D (5 bases). The CDR3 has 13 residues. V was shortened by 5 bases and J by 4 bases, with 12 bases between the two germline ends. From germline, CDR1 is SGDLS and CDR2 YYNGEE. The CDR3, as DNA: TGTGCCAGCAGGGGGCAGTTGGGCACTGAAGCTTTCTTT. It yields the protein CASRGQLGTEAFF. The full variable domain, rest sourced from reference TRBV9 and TRBJ1-1, is DSGVTQTPKHLITATGQRVTLRCSPRSGDLSVYWYQQSLDQGLQFLIQYYNGEERAKGNILERFSAQQFPDLHSELNLSSLELGDSALYFCASRGQLGTEAFFGQGTRLTVV.

This chain joins TRBV5-1 and TRBJ1-1, with 9 positions matching TRBD1. Germline CDR1 and CDR2: SGHRS and YFSETQ. V was clipped by 0 bases and J by 3 bases; unmatched bases: 3. The CDR3 has 15 residues. The CDR3 region has the DNA TGCGCCAGCAGCTTGGCAGGGGACAGGGACACTGAAGCTTTCTTT. Translating it yields CASSLAGDRDTEAFF.

The V call is TRBV12-5, the J call TRBJ1-2; D is unresolved. CDR1 is LGHNT, CDR2 FRNRAP, per germline. V dropped 6 bases and J dropped 8 bases, with 10 bases sitting between them. This CDR3 has 11 amino acids. This chain's CDR3 is CASGSARGYTF. DNA for the CDR3: TGTGCTAGTGGATCTGCCCGGGGCTACACCTTC.

This clone was found once. This CDR3 is CASSQGVLAVYNEQFF. The CDR3 DNA follows: TGTGCCAGCAGCCAAGGCGTACTAGCGGTATACAATGAGCAGTTCTTC. The V gene is TRBV3-1 (or the pseudogene TRBV3-2), the J gene TRBJ2-1; 8 nucleotides align to TRBD2. Per germline, CDR1 LGHDT and CDR2 YNNKEL (reference sequence). The CDR3 sequence is 16 residues long. V shed 1 base and J 4 bases; nucleotides not matched to a gene: 6.

The chain recombines TRBV18 with TRBJ1-3; TRBD1 is a possible D gene (5 bases). CDR1 and CDR2 from the germline V gene are KGHSH and LQKENI. Trimming pared 0 bases from V and 8 bases from J, leaving 14 bases between. The CDR3 runs to 15 residues. CDR3 sequence reads: CASSPPNYRGDTIYF. For the CDR3, the DNA is TGTGCCAGCTCACCACCGAACTATCGGGGGGACACCATATATTTT.

The chain links TRBV3-1 (or the pseudogene TRBV3-2) to TRBJ1-2, with D tentatively TRBD1 (5 bases). Germline V gene lookup returns CDR1 LGHDT and CDR2 YNNKEL (reference sequence). Trimming removed 1 base from V and 5 bases from J, with 11 bases in between. This CDR3 comprises 14 residues. The CDR3 reads CASSQGRREYGYTF. CDR3 DNA sequence: TGTGCCAGCAGCCAAGGTCGCAGGGAATATGGCTACACCTTC.

V and J are TRBV29-1 and TRBJ2-1; 10 nucleotides line up with TRBD2. Germline V lookup: CDR1 SQVTM, CDR2 ANQGSEA. V shed 0 bases and J 5 bases; nucleotides not matched to a gene: 7. This CDR3 is built from 16 residues. In DNA form, the CDR3 reads TGCAGCGTTGAAGAGGGGGGGACTAGCGCCCACAATGAGCAGTTCTTC. It is translated as CSVEEGGTSAHNEQFF.

The gene calls are TRBV4-2 and TRBJ1-5; possible D gene TRBD1, 6 bases. This CDR3 region has 17 residues. Trimming removed 2 bases from V and 3 bases from J, with 17 bases in between. Germline-derived CDR1 and CDR2 are LGHNA and YNFKEQ. CDR3 in amino acids: CASSQWSGGFDNQPQHF. The CDR3 DNA reads as TGTGCCAGCAGCCAATGGTCGGGGGGCTTCGACAATCAGCCCCAGCATTTT.

This clone showed up just once. The chain combines TRBV28 with TRBJ2-5, with TRBD1 matching over 7 bases. V lost 5 bases and J lost 3; bases outside the gene matches: 9. Germline CDR1 reads MDHEN; CDR2 reads SYDVKM. This CDR3 has 15 amino acids. The CDR3 DNA reads as TGTGCCAGCAGTGCGTTGGGACAGATAGAAGAGACCCAGTACTTC. Its protein is CASSALGQIEETQYF.

The chain uses TRBV20-1 and TRBJ2-5, with 7 bases aligning to TRBD1. This CDR3 is 17 amino acids long. CDR1 is DFQATT, CDR2 SNEGSKA, per germline (reference sequence). The V and J ends lost 3 bases and 0 bases, in that order; junction bases with no gene match: 13. The CDR3 loop reads CSASSTPGQPYQETQYF. The DNA of the CDR3 is TGCAGTGCTAGTTCAACCCCGGGACAGCCGTACCAAGAGACCCAGTACTTC.

This sequence joins TRBV5-6 and TRBJ1-2; 8 bases fit TRBD1. Germline V CDR1 and CDR2: SGHDT, YYEEEE. V lost 4 bases and J lost 4; bases outside the gene matches: 15. CDR3 length equals 17 residues. The CDR3 is CASSVDRDFLRGYGYTF. The CDR3 bases are TGTGCCAGCAGCGTGGACAGGGATTTTCTTCGGGGCTATGGCTACACCTTC.

V gene TRBV5-5 combines with J gene TRBJ2-5; 13 positions agree with TRBD2. CDR1 is SGHKS and CDR2 is YYEKEE in the germline V gene (reference sequence). The V and J ends lost 4 bases and 4 bases, in that order; junction bases with no gene match: 7. The CDR3 runs to 16 residues. The CDR3 DNA sequence: TGTGCCAGCAGCCGGGCCGGACTAGCGGGGGTAGAGACCCAGTACTTC. It translates to CASSRAGLAGVETQYF.

This clone was seen just once. V usage is TRBV30 and J usage is TRBJ2-5, with 10 bases lining up with TRBD2. The CDR3 has 17 amino acids. With 4 bases clipped from V and 7 bases from J, the junction kept 18 bases outside the gene matches. Germline V gene data show CDR1 as GTSNPN and CDR2 as SVGIG (reference sequence). CDR3 amino acids: CAWTGGAGGPFGWTQYF. CDR3 DNA sequence: TGTGCCTGGACCGGAGGAGCGGGGGGGCCATTTGGTTGGACCCAGTACTTC.

This clone was counted between two and nine times. The chain links TRBV6-5 to TRBJ1-5; no clear D. The CDR3 contains 13 residues. Per the germline V gene, CDR1 is MNHEY and CDR2 is SVGAGI. V lost 6 bases and J lost 7, with 13 bases in between. The CDR3 DNA is TGTGCCAGCAGGACCCAGGCGGGACAGCCCCAGCATTTT. As protein: CASRTQAGQPQHF.